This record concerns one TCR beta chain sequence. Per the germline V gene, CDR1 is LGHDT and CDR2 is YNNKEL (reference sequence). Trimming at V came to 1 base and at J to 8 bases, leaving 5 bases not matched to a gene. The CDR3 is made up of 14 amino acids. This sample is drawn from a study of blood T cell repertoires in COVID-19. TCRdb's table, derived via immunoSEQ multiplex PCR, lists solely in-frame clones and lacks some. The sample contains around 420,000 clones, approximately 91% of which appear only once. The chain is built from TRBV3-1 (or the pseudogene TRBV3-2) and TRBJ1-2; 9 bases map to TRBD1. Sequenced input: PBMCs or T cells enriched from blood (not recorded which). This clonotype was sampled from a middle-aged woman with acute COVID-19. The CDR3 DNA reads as TGTGCCAGCAGCCAAGGGGGGACAGGGAACGGCTACACCTTC. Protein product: CASSQGGTGNGYTF.